These T cell receptor beta chains were read from a single sample in a study of radiotherapy plus CTLA-4 blockade in lung cancer. Only in-frame clones appear in the TCRdb table, and some are missing; sequencing was by immunoSEQ multiplex PCR. This sample carries about 70,000 clones, 70% to 80% of them seen once, and the ten largest clones take roughly a tenth. Sequencing used peripheral blood, obtained from a patient treated with radiotherapy plus ipilimumab. The receptors here all came from a human donor with non-small cell lung cancer who had a complete response to radiotherapy plus ipilimumab. Each CDR3 is given with its conserved first and last residue. Each record gives: V gene, D gene, J gene, clone size, CDR3 DNA, CDR3 protein. A D gene is named only where the DNA matches it firmly. Clone size, where shown, is once, few, many, or a class for clones that have expanded.

V: TRBV14; D: NA; J: TRBJ1-2; size: few; DNA: TGTGCCAGCAGCCAAATAGGTGATAACTATGGCTACACCTTC; CDR3: CASSQIGDNYGYTF
V: TRBV6-4; D: NA; J: TRBJ1-1; size: NA; DNA: TGTGCCAGCAGAGGTACGAACACTGAAGCTTTCTTT; CDR3: CASRGTNTEAFF
V: TRBV30; D: TRBD1; J: TRBJ1-2; size: NA; DNA: TGTGCCTCGGGACAGCTGCTACACTATGGCTACACCTTC; CDR3: CASGQLLHYGYTF
V: TRBV5-1; D: NA; J: TRBJ1-5; size: once; DNA: TGCGCCAGCAGCTTGGATTGGGGTAGCAATCAGCCCCAGCATTTT; CDR3: CASSLDWGSNQPQHF
V: TRBV5-1; D: TRBD2; J: TRBJ2-5; size: NA; DNA: TGCGCCAGCAGCTTGGCCCGCGGGGGGGCAGAAGAGACCCAGTACTTC; CDR3: CASSLARGGAEETQYF
V: TRBV6-6; D: NA; J: TRBJ1-5; size: NA; DNA: TGTGCCAGCAGTTGGGACGGGAATCAGCCCCAGCATTTT; CDR3: CASSWDGNQPQHF
V: TRBV5-4; D: TRBD2; J: TRBJ2-1; size: NA; DNA: TGTGCCAGCAGCTTGGTTAGCGGGAGATCCTACAATGAGCAGTTCTTC; CDR3: CASSLVSGRSYNEQFF
V: TRBV30; D: NA; J: TRBJ2-5; size: NA; DNA: TGTGCCTGGACGGCTAGTAGAGAGACCCAGTACTTC; CDR3: CAWTASRETQYF
V: TRBV6-6; D: NA; J: TRBJ1-4; size: NA; DNA: TGTGCCAGCAGCTATGGGCTCCCGGGGAATGAAAAACTGTTTTTT; CDR3: CASSYGLPGNEKLFF
V: TRBV5-5; D: NA; J: TRBJ2-1; size: NA; DNA: TGTGCCAGCAGCCCCTTATACCTAACCTCCTACAATGAGCAGTTCTTC; CDR3: CASSPLYLTSYNEQFF
V: TRBV19; D: TRBD1; J: TRBJ1-4; size: NA; DNA: TGTGCCAGCAATGACAGGGTAGTCGAAAAACTGTTTTTT; CDR3: CASNDRVVEKLFF
V: TRBV30; D: NA; J: TRBJ1-5; size: NA; DNA: TGTGCCTGGAGTAGGTTGGTGGGCTATAGCAATCAGCCCCAGCATTTT; CDR3: CAWSRLVGYSNQPQHF
V: TRBV5-1; D: NA; J: TRBJ2-7; size: NA; DNA: TGCGCCAGCAGCTTCCAGGGGGCTAGCGGGGTGGCCTACGAGCAGTACTTC; CDR3: CASSFQGASGVAYEQYF
V: TRBV11-2; D: NA; J: TRBJ2-5; size: once; DNA: TGTGCCAGCAGCTTAGTTCGTATAGGGGCCCAAGAGACCCAGTACTTC; CDR3: CASSLVRIGAQETQYF
V: TRBV10-1; D: TRBD1; J: TRBJ2-3; size: NA; DNA: TGCGCCAGCAGTGATGGACAGGGTGGTACAGATACGCAGTATTTT; CDR3: CASSDGQGGTDTQYF
V: TRBV7-9; D: NA; J: TRBJ2-7; size: few; DNA: TGTGCCAGCAGCCCCGAGGTTTCCTACGAGCAGTACTTC; CDR3: CASSPEVSYEQYF
V: TRBV7-9; D: TRBD1; J: TRBJ1-2; size: NA; DNA: TGTGCCAGCAGCTTAGGACAGGGTGATGGCTACACCTTC; CDR3: CASSLGQGDGYTF
V: TRBV30; D: TRBD2; J: TRBJ2-7; size: once; DNA: TGTGCCGGCGGGACTAGCGGGGGTGGCAGCTCCTACGAGCAGTACTTC; CDR3: CAGGTSGGGSSYEQYF
V: TRBV25-1; D: NA; J: TRBJ2-3; size: NA; DNA: TGTGCCAGCAGCCACACTGGGGACGTCGATACGCAGTATTTT; CDR3: CASSHTGDVDTQYF
V: TRBV7-6; D: NA; J: TRBJ1-1; size: NA; DNA: TGTGCCAGCAGCTTAGATGAGAGGACTGAAGCTTTCTTT; CDR3: CASSLDERTEAFF
V: TRBV14; D: NA; J: TRBJ1-2; size: few; DNA: TGTGCCAGCAGCCAAGATGAGCGAGGGACCTATGGCTACACCTTC; CDR3: CASSQDERGTYGYTF
V: TRBV7-6; D: NA; J: TRBJ2-7; size: NA; DNA: TGTGCCAGCAGCTTACGTCAGGGACTGTCCTCCTACGAGCAGTACTTC; CDR3: CASSLRQGLSSYEQYF
V: TRBV30; D: TRBD2; J: TRBJ2-3; size: few; DNA: TGTGCCTGGAGTCGGGGGGGGCGGGGGGTTACAGATACGCAGTATTTT; CDR3: CAWSRGGRGVTDTQYF